This note documents a single TCR beta chain sequence. The V end lost 1 base, the J end lost 1 base, and 8 bases lay between the germline ends. The CDR3 is 14 amino acids. CDR1 is SGHRS and CDR2 is YFSETQ in the germline V gene. Authors' methods: Estimated nucleated cell counts came from reference gene primer amplification. Generated by immunoSEQ multiplex PCR, the TCRdb table keeps only in-frame clones and is missing some. V, J and clone size are taken as reported in that table, and D and trimming were inferred from the DNA itself. This sample carries around 87,000 clones, 80% of them seen once, and the ten largest clones take roughly 15%. The data stem from a study of blood T cell repertoires in COVID-19. About the research overall: Sources were T cells, B-cell-depleted T cells, or PBMCs; the material itself was cDNA or gDNA.

The sample taken for sequencing was peripheral blood. This TCR derives from a human donor in a cohort sampled during active COVID-19. V gene TRBV5-1 combines with J gene TRBJ1-1; D is uncertain. CDR3 in DNA: TGCGCCAGCAGCTTGACAGAGTCGAACACTGAAGCTTTCTTT. The encoded protein is CASSLTESNTEAFF.